A selection of T cell receptor beta chains follows, all from one sample in a study of T cells in Graves' hyperthyroidism and ophthalmopathy. From the multiplex PCR reads, TCRdb called clonotypes with MiXCR, one entry per CDR3 protein. The repertoire has hundreds of thousands of distinct CDR3 sequences, about 14% of them found once; the top ten carry approximately 4.3%. Sequencing input: blood. The receptors shown here come from a woman in her thirties or forties with Graves' ophthalmopathy. The CDR3 runs from the conserved cysteine through the conserved F or W. The D gene is left open where the match is weak. For some rows the clone size is stated as once, few or many, or as a class when expanded; others skip it.

J gene | V gene | clone size | D gene | CDR3 protein | CDR3 DNA
TRBJ2-7 | TRBV12-3/TRBV12-4 | few | TRBD1 | CASSLRGRQGADEQYF | TGTGCCAGCAGTTTAAGAGGCCGACAGGGGGCGGATGAGCAGTACTTC
TRBJ2-2 | TRBV29-1 | . | TRBD2 | CSVGLGPNTGELFF | TGCAGCGTCGGACTAGGGCCGAACACCGGGGAGCTGTTTTTT
TRBJ2-2 | TRBV6-2/TRBV6-3 | many | . | CASSWGTTGELFF | TGTGCCAGCAGTTGGGGAACCACCGGGGAGCTGTTTTTT
TRBJ1-1 | TRBV4-1 | . | . | CASHSGRGEAFF | TGCGCCAGCCACAGTGGGCGGGGAGAAGCTTTCTTT
TRBJ1-1 | TRBV24-1 | many | . | CATRNRVGTEAFF | TGTGCCACCAGAAACAGGGTAGGCACTGAAGCTTTCTTT
TRBJ1-3 | TRBV12-3/TRBV12-4 | many | TRBD1 | CASSSPIDRGGYSGNTIYF | TGTGCCAGCAGTTCCCCTATTGACAGGGGGGGATACTCTGGAAACACCATATATTTT
TRBJ1-1 | TRBV19 | . | . | CASTSGHPNTEAFF | TGTGCCAGTACTTCCGGACACCCGAACACTGAAGCTTTCTTT
TRBJ2-7 | TRBV7-2 | many | TRBD2 | CASGGGLAVSYEQYF | TGTGCCAGTGGGGGCGGACTAGCGGTCTCCTACGAGCAGTACTTC
TRBJ1-1 | TRBV20-1 | many | TRBD1 | CSASRGAGGNTEAFF | TGCAGTGCTAGCAGGGGGGCAGGAGGGAACACTGAAGCTTTCTTT
TRBJ2-7 | TRBV6-5 | . | . | CASSYSGGRGSYEQYF | TGTGCCAGCAGTTACTCCGGGGGACGGGGCTCCTACGAGCAGTACTTC
TRBJ2-7 | TRBV29-1 | many | TRBD1 | CSVAAQGAGEQYF | TGCAGCGTTGCGGCACAGGGGGCGGGGGAGCAGTACTTC
TRBJ2-7 | TRBV6-2/TRBV6-3 | . | . | CASSGAVLRIHSSSYEQYF | TGTGCCAGCAGCGGGGCCGTCCTCAGGATCCACTCCTCCTCCTACGAGCAGTACTTC
TRBJ2-7 | TRBV7-9 | few | . | CASSSSDNSYEQYF | TGTGCCAGCAGCTCAAGCGACAATTCCTACGAGCAGTACTTC
TRBJ2-7 | TRBV4-3 | . | . | CASSQDQGGAYEQYF | TGCGCCAGCAGCCAAGATCAGGGGGGGGCCTACGAGCAGTACTTC
TRBJ2-5 | TRBV28 | many | . | CASSFRGSRIGTQYF | TGTGCCAGCAGTTTTCGGGGTTCGCGGATAGGGACCCAGTACTTC
TRBJ1-1 | TRBV6-1 | many | . | CASSEGASSTEAFF | TGTGCCAGCAGTGAGGGGGCCTCCAGCACTGAAGCTTTCTTT
TRBJ2-7 | TRBV5-1 | . | TRBD1 | CASSSGTGLTEEQYF | TGCGCCAGCAGCTCAGGGACAGGACTTACGGAGGAGCAGTACTTC
TRBJ1-2 | TRBV28 | many | . | CASSEQGYGYTF | TGTGCCAGCAGTGAACAGGGATATGGCTACACCTTC
TRBJ2-2 | TRBV12-3/TRBV12-4 | . | . | CASSFVSGAGELFF | TGTGCCAGCAGTTTCGTTTCGGGCGCCGGGGAGCTGTTTTTT
TRBJ1-2 | TRBV7-9 | . | . | CASSLAYNNGYTF | TGTGCCAGCAGCTTAGCGTATAACAATGGCTACACCTTC
TRBJ2-7 | TRBV6-5 | many | . | CASSYGGGSSPREQYF | TGTGCCAGCAGTTACGGGGGCGGCAGTTCCCCCCGCGAGCAGTACTTC
TRBJ2-7 | TRBV5-1 | few | . | CASRMSSSYEQYF | TGCGCCAGCAGGATGAGTAGCTCCTACGAGCAGTACTTC
TRBJ2-5 | TRBV7-2 | . | TRBD1 | CASSPTGGEKTQCF | TGTGCCAGCAGCCCTACAGGGGGCGAAAAGACCCAGTGCTTC
TRBJ1-5 | TRBV12-5 | few | . | CASGQPSTGLGNQPQHF | TGTGCTAGTGGCCAACCATCAACGGGTCTGGGCAATCAGCCCCAGCATTTT
TRBJ1-6 | TRBV6-1 | many | TRBD1 | CASSDSPGQNSPLHF | TGTGCCAGCAGTGATTCACCGGGACAGAATTCACCCCTCCACTTT
TRBJ2-2 | TRBV19 | . | . | CASSKQVYTGELFF | TGTGCCAGTAGTAAACAGGTTTACACCGGGGAGCTGTTTTTT
TRBJ1-1 | TRBV25-1 | many | . | CASSESEGQSNTEAFF | TGTGCCAGCAGTGAATCGGAGGGGCAGTCGAACACTGAAGCTTTCTTT
TRBJ1-3 | TRBV30 | many | . | CAWSVLGAYTIYF | TGTGCCTGGAGTGTATTGGGGGCATACACCATATATTTT
TRBJ1-1 | TRBV28 | . | . | CASRNDLTAEAFF | TGTGCCAGCAGGAATGACTTGACAGCTGAAGCTTTCTTT
TRBJ2-7 | TRBV19 | many | TRBD1 | CATKVGQGVGYEQYF | TGTGCCACCAAGGTCGGACAGGGGGTAGGCTACGAGCAGTACTTC
TRBJ1-1 | TRBV27 | many | TRBD1 | CASSLGRTGWGQDTEAFF | TGTGCCAGCAGTTTAGGTCGGACAGGATGGGGTCAGGACACTGAAGCTTTCTTT
TRBJ1-2 | TRBV6-5 | . | . | CASSWDGHYGYTF | TGTGCCAGCAGTTGGGACGGGCACTATGGCTACACCTTC
TRBJ2-7 | TRBV20-1 | many | TRBD1 | CSAAEDRASEQYF | TGCAGTGCAGCAGAGGACAGGGCGTCAGAGCAGTACTTC
TRBJ2-3 | TRBV6-1 | many | . | CASRDGGTDTQYF | TGTGCCAGCAGGGACGGTGGCACAGATACGCAGTATTTT
TRBJ1-5 | TRBV7-2 | many | . | CASSEGNSNQPQHF | TGTGCCAGCAGCGAAGGGAATAGCAATCAGCCCCAGCATTTT
TRBJ2-5 | TRBV2 | many | TRBD2 | CASSFSGSETQYF | TGTGCCAGCAGTTTTAGCGGGAGCGAGACCCAGTACTTC
TRBJ2-7 | TRBV29-1 | many | . | CSGCSGDSYEQYF | TGCAGCGGTTGCTCAGGGGATTCCTACGAGCAGTACTTC
TRBJ1-2 | TRBV15 | many | . | CATSRDGSGYTF | TGTGCCACCAGCAGAGATGGGTCGGGCTACACCTTC
TRBJ1-1 | TRBV6-2/TRBV6-3 | many | TRBD1 | CASSYGGTGGLNTEAFF | TGTGCCAGCAGTTACGGGGGGACAGGGGGCTTGAACACTGAAGCTTTCTTT
TRBJ2-7 | TRBV6-1 | many | . | CASSAARDSAYEQYF | TGTGCCAGCAGTGCAGCCCGGGATTCTGCCTACGAGCAGTACTTC
TRBJ2-7 | TRBV28 | many | . | CASSTNYEQYF | TGTGCCAGCAGTACAAACTACGAGCAGTACTTC
TRBJ2-2 | TRBV4-1 | many | TRBD2 | CASSQDLRAGGPGELFF | TGCGCCAGCAGCCAAGATCTACGGGCGGGAGGGCCCGGGGAGCTGTTTTTT
TRBJ1-2 | TRBV4-1 | . | TRBD1 | CASSQQQGNHYGYTF | TGCGCCAGCAGCCAACAACAGGGGAACCACTATGGCTACACCTTC
TRBJ2-7 | TRBV6-2/TRBV6-3 | . | . | CASSYLGGTTYEQYF | TGTGCCAGCAGTTACTTGGGGGGAACAACCTACGAGCAGTACTTC
TRBJ2-7 | TRBV5-1 | many | . | CASSFRVPYEQYF | TGCGCCAGCAGCTTCCGCGTCCCCTACGAGCAGTACTTC
TRBJ2-3 | TRBV24-1 | many | . | CATIGGKADTQYF | TGTGCCACTATAGGCGGGAAGGCAGATACGCAGTATTTT